This TCR beta chain was sequenced during a study of cytomegalovirus exposure and HLA in healthy donors. In the study overall: Researchers previously reported finding about 110 million unique TCR beta sequences from roughly 200 million T cells.

While unrecorded immune exposures were likely, the donors were nominally healthy when sampled. V lost 3 bases and J lost 4, with 15 bases in between. The germline CDR1 and CDR2 sequences are MNHEY and SMNVEV (reference sequence). The CDR3 is 15 amino acids. Turning to this clone: What it binds is not known.

The study's findings and limits: In a later analysis, several top co-occurrence clusters appeared linked to parvovirus B19, influenza, CMV and Epstein-Barr virus.

The PCR used 60 Vbeta and 13 Jbeta primers. The data were produced by immunoSEQ multiplex PCR, yet TCRdb's version contains in-frame clones alone and is incomplete. The table shows approximately 97,000 clones, with approximately 77% occurring only once. The specimen sequenced was PBMCs. The chain is built from TRBV27 and TRBJ1-1, with a weak D call TRBD1 (5 bases). The source is a male donor in good health and CMV-seropositive. The CDR3: CASSLGTVQGTEAFF. The CDR3 coding sequence is TGTGCCAGCAGTTTGGGAACGGTGCAGGGCACTGAAGCTTTCTTT.